What follows are 18 T cell receptor beta chains derived from one specimen sequenced in a study of T cell repertoires in cytomegalovirus infection (dated by TCRdb to the late 2010s). Data came from an Illumina HiSeq 1500. TCRdb handled the public reads itself, with Q25 trimming in fastp and clone calling in MiXCR, and kept productive beta chains. Each record represents a unique CDR3 protein, reported with the most common genes and DNA among its rows. The table for this sample lists 400,000 or so distinct CDR3 sequences; roughly 30% of them were counted only once. The ten largest account for roughly an eighth of the sample. Sample: PBMCs. The receptors shown here come from a human donor in good health (CMV status not recorded). Some clones in this sample may be carry-over from other donors' samples.

The chain has TRBV7-8 and TRBJ2-1; D may be TRBD2 (6 bases). Per germline, CDR1 SGHVS and CDR2 FQNEAQ. The CDR3 runs to 15 residues. Trimming took 5 bases from V and 6 from J, leaving 17 bases between them. The CDR3 DNA is TGTGCCAGCAGCCCGGAGGGCAGAGTGGGCAATGAGCAGTTCTTC. The encoded protein is CASSPEGRVGNEQFF.

This clonotype was counted between two and nine times. This chain uses TRBV7-9 with TRBJ1-6, with 9 bases that match TRBD1. The CDR3 extends over 14 amino acids. Germline V gene data show CDR1 as SEHNR and CDR2 as FQNEAQ (reference sequence). The ends lost 6 bases at V and 9 bases at J; junction bases unmatched: 6. CDR3: CASRTTGGISPLHF. The CDR3 DNA sequence: TGTGCCAGCAGAACGACAGGGGGTATTTCACCCCTCCACTTT.

This sequence joins TRBV30 and TRBJ1-5; TRBD1 aligns across 9 bases. Germline V gene data show CDR1 as GTSNPN and CDR2 as SVGIG (reference sequence). J lost 6 bases, V lost 2 bases, and 8 bases had no gene match. The CDR3 has 15 amino acids. The CDR3 loop reads CAWSTRDRDFQPQHF. As DNA, the CDR3 is TGTGCCTGGAGTACCCGGGACAGGGATTTTCAGCCCCAGCATTTT.

The chain combines TRBV11-2 with TRBJ1-1; 9 bases are shared with TRBD1. The CDR3 covers 16 residues. Germline CDR1 SGHAT, CDR2 FQNNGV. The junction had 13 bases not matched to a gene; V was cut back by 6 bases and J by 5 bases. Written as DNA, the CDR3 is TGTGCCAGCAGGTCCACCGGGACAGGGATCGCGACTGAAGCTTTCTTT. Translated: CASRSTGTGIATEAFF.

This clonotype appeared once. V usage is TRBV4-2 and J usage is TRBJ2-5; TRBD1 aligns across 12 bases. Per the germline V gene, CDR1 is LGHNA and CDR2 is YNFKEQ. The junction had 5 bases not matched to a gene; V was cut back by 2 bases and J by 4 bases. The CDR3 has 16 amino acids. The CDR3 region is CASSQTGTGGSETQYF. CDR3 DNA: TGTGCCAGCAGCCAAACCGGGACAGGGGGCTCAGAGACCCAGTACTTC.

The sample holds a few counts of this clonotype. The rearrangement uses TRBV6-2 or TRBV6-3 and TRBJ1-1; D gene ambiguous. Germline V gene sequence: CDR1 MNHEY, CDR2 SVGEGT. V was cut by 6 bases and J by 1 base, with 9 bases left in between. CDR3 length: 13 amino acids. CDR3 nucleotides: TGTGCCAGCAGGCGGAGGCAGAACACTGAAGCTTTCTTT. Protein product: CASRRRQNTEAFF.

This clonotype was recorded a few times. The rearrangement uses TRBV28 and TRBJ2-1; TRBD2 aligns across 8 bases. This CDR3 is 12 amino acids long. Germline assignment: CDR1 MDHEN and CDR2 SYDVKM. The CDR3 reads CGAGGSYNEQFF. The CDR3 DNA reads as TGTGGGGCGGGGGGCTCCTACAATGAGCAGTTCTTC.

Comment on this clonotype: At one boundary the junction diverges from the germline segment, which might be a read error. The gene calls are TRBV7-8 and TRBJ2-3; TRBD2 might be the D (6 bases). The length of the CDR3 is 15 residues. Germline V gives CDR1 SGHVS, CDR2 FQNEAQ. This chain's CDR3 is CASSQTRGLTETHYF. The CDR3 DNA sequence: TGTGCCAGCAGCCAGACTAGGGGTCTTACAGAGACGCATTATTTT.

The sample holds many counts of this clonotype. The rearrangement joins TRBV4-1 to TRBJ2-7; no clear D. With 0 bases removed from V and 6 bases from J, the gap between germline ends came to 12 bases. Germline V gene sequence: CDR1 MGHRA, CDR2 YSYEKL. The CDR3 is made up of 14 amino acids. CDR3 sequence: CASSQEAPTVEQYF. CDR3 DNA: TGCGCCAGCAGCCAAGAAGCTCCGACGGTCGAGCAGTACTTC.

The V gene is TRBV7-2, the J gene TRBJ1-3, with D tentatively TRBD1 (6 bases). CDR3 size: 15 residues. Germline V CDR1 and CDR2: SGHTA, FQGNSA. The V end was cut by 9 bases, the J end by 4 bases, with 19 bases between. The CDR3 DNA reads TGTGCCAGAGGGTCCCAACAGGGTCTCGGAAACACCATATATTTT. As protein: CARGSQQGLGNTIYF.

In its sample, this clonotype was seen many times. The chain employs TRBV12-3 or TRBV12-4 and TRBJ1-5; D gene unclear. The CDR3 consists of 15 residues. Trimming left V 2 bases short and J 6 bases short, with 14 bases between. This chain's CDR3 is CASSLSSESSQPQHF. CDR3 DNA: TGTGCCAGCAGTTTATCGTCGGAGTCCAGTCAGCCCCAGCATTTT.

The genes are TRBV7-9 and TRBJ1-1; TRBD1 is a possible D gene (6 bases). The CDR3 contains 15 residues. Germline lookup yields CDR1 SEHNR and CDR2 FQNEAQ (reference sequence). Trimming took 4 bases from V and 1 from J, leaving 13 bases between them. CDR3 sequence: CASSSLQGRNTEAFF. CDR3 DNA sequence: TGTGCCAGCAGCTCACTTCAGGGGCGGAACACTGAAGCTTTCTTT.

Concerning this clonotype: A junction end diverges from the germline sequence, so it may reflect a read error. The chain links TRBV7-3 to TRBJ2-3; TRBD2 matches at 9 bases. Germline V gene sequence: CDR1 SGHTA, CDR2 FQGTGA. The CDR3 totals 15 residues. The CDR3: CSSILRGGGTDTHYF. The DNA of the CDR3 is TGTTCCAGCATCTTGCGGGGGGGCGGCACAGATACGCATTATTTT. The entire variable domain, with the rest obtained from reference TRBV7-3 and TRBJ2-3, is as follows: GAGVSQTPSNKVTEKGKYVELRCDPISGHTALYWYRQSLGQGPEFLIYFQGTGAADDSGLPNDRFFAVRPEGSVSTLKIQRTERGDSAVYLCSSILRGGGTDTHYFGPGTRLTVL.

The chain couples TRBV6-6 to TRBJ2-7; TRBD2 matches at 9 bases. V dropped 2 bases and J dropped 2; count of bases not matched to a gene: 4. Germline V gene lookup returns CDR1 MNHNY and CDR2 SVGAGI (reference sequence). The length of the CDR3 is 15 residues. The CDR3 spells CASSYVAGEAYEQYF. DNA for the CDR3: TGTGCCAGCAGTTACGTAGCGGGGGAGGCCTACGAGCAGTACTTC.

V gene TRBV27 combines with J gene TRBJ2-5; tentatively, D is TRBD2 (5 bases). Germline V lookup: CDR1 MNHEY, CDR2 SMNVEV (reference sequence). V was trimmed by 4 bases and J by 5 bases, leaving 14 bases between them. The CDR3 is made up of 14 amino acids. The CDR3 loop is CASSWNLERETQYF. CDR3 nucleotides: TGTGCCAGCAGTTGGAATTTAGAGCGGGAGACCCAGTACTTC.

This clonotype has just a few counts. V and J are TRBV19 and TRBJ1-5, with D possibly TRBD1 on 6 matching bases. This CDR3 contains 15 residues. Germline CDR1 reads LNHDA; CDR2 reads SQIVND (reference sequence). V lost 2 bases to trimming and J lost 1 base, with 9 bases between them. Here the CDR3 DNA reads TGTGCCAGTAGTATAAGAGGGGGAAGCAATCAGCCCCAGCATTTT. It yields the protein CASSIRGGSNQPQHF.

The genes are TRBV28 and TRBJ1-5, with TRBD1 as a possible D gene (6 bases). Trimming took off 3 bases at V and 7 bases at J, with 16 bases between the two ends. This CDR3 has 15 amino acids. In germline, CDR1 is MDHEN, CDR2 SYDVKM. CDR3 DNA sequence: TGTGCCAGCAGTTTGGGCAGGGGACGCTGGCAGCCCCAGCATTTT. Translation gives CASSLGRGRWQPQHF.

This clonotype came up a few times. J is TRBJ2-3 and V is TRBV12-3 or TRBV12-4; D is perhaps TRBD1 (6 bases). V lost 7 bases, J lost 3 bases, and 20 bases lay in between. The CDR3 runs 16 residues. CDR3 loop: CASTAGQKGRTDTQYF. The CDR3 DNA follows: TGTGCCAGCACTGCTGGACAGAAAGGAAGGACAGATACGCAGTATTTT.